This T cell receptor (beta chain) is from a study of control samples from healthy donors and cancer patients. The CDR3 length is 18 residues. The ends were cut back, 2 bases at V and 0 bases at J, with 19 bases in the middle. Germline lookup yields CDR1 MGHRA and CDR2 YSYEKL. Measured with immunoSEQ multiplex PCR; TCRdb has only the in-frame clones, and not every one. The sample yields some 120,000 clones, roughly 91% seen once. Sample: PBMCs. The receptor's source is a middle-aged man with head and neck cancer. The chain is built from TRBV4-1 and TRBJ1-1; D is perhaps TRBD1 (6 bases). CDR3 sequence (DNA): TGCGCCAGCAGCCAACCGGGACACCGACGAGTCATGAACACTGAAGCTTTCTTT. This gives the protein CASSQPGHRRVMNTEAFF.